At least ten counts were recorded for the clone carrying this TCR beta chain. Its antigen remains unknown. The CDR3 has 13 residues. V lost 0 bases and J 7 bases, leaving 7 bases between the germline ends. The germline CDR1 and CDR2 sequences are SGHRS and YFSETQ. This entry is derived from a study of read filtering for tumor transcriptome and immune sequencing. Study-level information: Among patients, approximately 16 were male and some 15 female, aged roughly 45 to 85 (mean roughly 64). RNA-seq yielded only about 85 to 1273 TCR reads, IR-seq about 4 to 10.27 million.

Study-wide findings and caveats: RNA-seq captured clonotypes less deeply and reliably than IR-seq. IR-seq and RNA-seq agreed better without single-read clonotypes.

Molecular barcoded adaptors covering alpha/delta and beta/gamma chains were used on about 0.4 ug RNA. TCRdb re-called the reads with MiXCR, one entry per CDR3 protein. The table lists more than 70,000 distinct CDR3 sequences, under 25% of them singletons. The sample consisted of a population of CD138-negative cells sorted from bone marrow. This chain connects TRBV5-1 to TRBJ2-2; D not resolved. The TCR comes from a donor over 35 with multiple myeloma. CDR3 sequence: CASSLVYRGELFF. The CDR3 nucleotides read TGCGCCAGCAGCTTGGTGTACCGCGGGGAGCTGTTTTTT.